This T cell receptor (beta chain) was recorded in a study of T cells in Graves' hyperthyroidism and ophthalmopathy. The study, taken as a whole, reports: Researchers found most expanded thyroid clonotypes above 0.001 in blood as well.

RNA transcripts were the template for amplifying TCR beta CDR3 regions. HTBI primers were employed in a first-round RT-PCR of the TCR CDR3. TCRdb used MiXCR to reprocess the multiplex PCR reads, holding one entry per CDR3 protein. This sample yields 200,000 to 250,000 distinct CDR3 sequences, of which around 16% are seen a single time; roughly 44% belongs to the top ten. This clonotype has at least ten counts. The antigen is unknown. The source of this sequence is a man aged 35-49 years with Graves' hyperthyroidism. The sequencing sample was made of blood.

This CDR3 reads CSASRDSSYEQYF. The CDR3 DNA reads TGCAGTGCTAGTAGGGACAGCTCCTACGAGCAGTACTTC. The chain is built from TRBV20-1 and TRBJ2-7, with 7 bases lining up with TRBD1. CDR3 length: 13 residues. Germline V gene data show CDR1 as DFQATT and CDR2 as SNEGSKA (reference sequence). Unmatched junction bases numbered 2, after V lost 3 bases and J lost 0 bases.